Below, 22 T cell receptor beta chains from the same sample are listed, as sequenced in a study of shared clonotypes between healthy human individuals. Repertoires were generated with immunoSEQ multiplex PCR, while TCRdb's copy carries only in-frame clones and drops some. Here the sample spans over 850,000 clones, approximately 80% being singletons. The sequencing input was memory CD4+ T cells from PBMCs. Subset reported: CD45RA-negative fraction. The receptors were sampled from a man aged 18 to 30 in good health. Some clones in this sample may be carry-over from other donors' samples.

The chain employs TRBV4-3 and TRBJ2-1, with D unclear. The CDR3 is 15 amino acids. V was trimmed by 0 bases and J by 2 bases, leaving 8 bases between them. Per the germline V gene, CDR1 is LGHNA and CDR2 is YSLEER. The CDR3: CASSQDESPYNEQFF. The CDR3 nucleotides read TGCGCCAGCAGCCAAGATGAAAGCCCCTACAATGAGCAGTTCTTC.

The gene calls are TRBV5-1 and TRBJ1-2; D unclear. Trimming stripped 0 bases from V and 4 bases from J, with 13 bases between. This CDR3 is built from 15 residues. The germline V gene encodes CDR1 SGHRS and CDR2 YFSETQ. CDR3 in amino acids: CASSLGAYKGYGYTF. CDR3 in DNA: TGCGCCAGCAGCTTGGGGGCCTACAAGGGCTATGGCTACACCTTC.

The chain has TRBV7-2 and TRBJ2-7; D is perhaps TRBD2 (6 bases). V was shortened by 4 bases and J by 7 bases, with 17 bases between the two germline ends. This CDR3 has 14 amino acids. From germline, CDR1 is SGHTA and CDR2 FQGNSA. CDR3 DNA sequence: TGTGCCAGCAGCTCCGGCGGGCCGGCGGGAGAGCAGTACTTC. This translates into CASSSGGPAGEQYF.

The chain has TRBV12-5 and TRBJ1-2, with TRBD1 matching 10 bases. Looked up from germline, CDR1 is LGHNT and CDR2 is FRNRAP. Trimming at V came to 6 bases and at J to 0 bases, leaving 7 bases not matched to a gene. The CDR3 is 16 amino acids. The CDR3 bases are TGTGCTAGTGGACATGGACAGGGGGTTCCTAACTATGGCTACACCTTC. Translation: CASGHGQGVPNYGYTF.

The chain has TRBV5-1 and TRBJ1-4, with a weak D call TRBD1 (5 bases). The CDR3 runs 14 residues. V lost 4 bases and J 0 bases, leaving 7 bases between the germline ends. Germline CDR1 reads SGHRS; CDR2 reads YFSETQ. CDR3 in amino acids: CASSPTATNEKLFF. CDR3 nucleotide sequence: TGCGCCAGCAGCCCGACAGCAACTAATGAAAAACTGTTTTTT. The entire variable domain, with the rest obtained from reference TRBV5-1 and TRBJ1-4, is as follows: KAGVTQTPRYLIKTRGQQVTLSCSPISGHRSVSWYQQTPGQGLQFLFEYFSETQRNKGNFPGRFSGRQFSNSRSEMNVSTLELGDSALYLCASSPTATNEKLFFGSGTQLSVL.

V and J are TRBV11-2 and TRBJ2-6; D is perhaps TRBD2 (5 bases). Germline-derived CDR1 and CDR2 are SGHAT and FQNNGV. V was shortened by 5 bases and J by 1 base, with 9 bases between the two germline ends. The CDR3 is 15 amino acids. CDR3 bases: TGTGCCAGCAGCAGGGCGGGTTCTGGGGCCAACGTCCTGACTTTC. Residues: CASSRAGSGANVLTF.

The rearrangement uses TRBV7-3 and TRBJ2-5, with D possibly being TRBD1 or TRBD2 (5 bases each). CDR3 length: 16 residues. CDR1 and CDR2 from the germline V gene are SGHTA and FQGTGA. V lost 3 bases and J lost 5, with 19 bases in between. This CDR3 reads CASSLRGSTTVETQYF. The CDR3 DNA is TGTGCCAGCAGCTTGAGGGGCTCAACAACGGTGGAGACCCAGTACTTC.

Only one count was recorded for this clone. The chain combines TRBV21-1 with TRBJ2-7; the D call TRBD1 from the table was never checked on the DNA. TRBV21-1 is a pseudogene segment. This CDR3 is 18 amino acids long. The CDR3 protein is CASSKKKEKDRGSSEQYF. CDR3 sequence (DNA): TGTGCCAGCAGCAAAAAGAAGGAGAAGGACAGGGGAAGTAGTGAGCAGTACTTC.

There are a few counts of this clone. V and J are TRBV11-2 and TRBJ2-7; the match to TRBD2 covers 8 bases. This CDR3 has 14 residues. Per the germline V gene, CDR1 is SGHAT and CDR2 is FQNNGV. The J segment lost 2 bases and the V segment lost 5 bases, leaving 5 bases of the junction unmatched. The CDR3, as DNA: TGTGCCAGCAGCATCACTAGCGGAGCCTACGAGCAGTACTTC. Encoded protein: CASSITSGAYEQYF.

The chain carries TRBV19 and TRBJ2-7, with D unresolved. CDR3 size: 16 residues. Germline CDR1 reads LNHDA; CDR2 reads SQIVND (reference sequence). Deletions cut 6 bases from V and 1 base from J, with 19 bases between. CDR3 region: CASSLLGGPTSYEQYF. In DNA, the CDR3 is TGTGCCAGTAGCCTTCTTGGCGGACCCACTTCCTACGAGCAGTACTTC.

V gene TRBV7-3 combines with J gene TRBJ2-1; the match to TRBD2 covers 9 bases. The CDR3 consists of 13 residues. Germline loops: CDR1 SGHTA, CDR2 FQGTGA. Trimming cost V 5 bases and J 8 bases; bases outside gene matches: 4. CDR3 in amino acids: CASSPSGKDEQFF. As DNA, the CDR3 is TGTGCCAGCAGCCCTAGCGGGAAGGATGAGCAGTTCTTC.

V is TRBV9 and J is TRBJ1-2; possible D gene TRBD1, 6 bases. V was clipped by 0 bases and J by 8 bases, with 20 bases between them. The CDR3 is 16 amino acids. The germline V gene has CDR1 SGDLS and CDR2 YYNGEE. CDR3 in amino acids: CASSVVGAADLEGYTF. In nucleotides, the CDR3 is TGTGCCAGCAGCGTAGTGGGGGCCGCCGACCTAGAGGGCTACACCTTC.

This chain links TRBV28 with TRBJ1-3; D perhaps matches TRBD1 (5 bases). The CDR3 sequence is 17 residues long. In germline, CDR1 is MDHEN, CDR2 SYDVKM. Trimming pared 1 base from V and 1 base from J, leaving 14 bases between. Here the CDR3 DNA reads TGTGCCAGCAGTTTATATTCAGGGATCGGTTCTGGAAACACCATATATTTT. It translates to CASSLYSGIGSGNTIYF.

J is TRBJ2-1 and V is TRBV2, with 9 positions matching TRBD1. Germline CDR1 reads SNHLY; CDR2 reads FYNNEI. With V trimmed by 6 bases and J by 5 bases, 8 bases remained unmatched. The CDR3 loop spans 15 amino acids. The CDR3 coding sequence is TGTGCCAGCAGGTCCAGCGGACAGGGGAACAATGAGCAGTTCTTC. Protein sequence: CASRSSGQGNNEQFF.

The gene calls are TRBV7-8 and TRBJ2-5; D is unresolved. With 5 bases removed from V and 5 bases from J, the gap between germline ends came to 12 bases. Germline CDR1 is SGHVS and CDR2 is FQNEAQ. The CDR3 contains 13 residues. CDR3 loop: CASSLLLSETQYF. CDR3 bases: TGTGCCAGCAGCCTACTCCTTAGCGAGACCCAGTACTTC.

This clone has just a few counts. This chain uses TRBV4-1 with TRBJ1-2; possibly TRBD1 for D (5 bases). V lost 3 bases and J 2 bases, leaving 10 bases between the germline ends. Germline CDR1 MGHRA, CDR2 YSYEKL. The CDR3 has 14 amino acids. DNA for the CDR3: TGCGCCAGCAGCCAGGTAGCAGGGAACTATGGCTACACCTTC. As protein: CASSQVAGNYGYTF.

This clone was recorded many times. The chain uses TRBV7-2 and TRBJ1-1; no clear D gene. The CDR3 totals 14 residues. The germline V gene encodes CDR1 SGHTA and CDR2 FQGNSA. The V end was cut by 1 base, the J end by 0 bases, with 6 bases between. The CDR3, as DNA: TGTGCCAGCAGCTTAGGGTTATTGAACACTGAAGCTTTCTTT. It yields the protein CASSLGLLNTEAFF.

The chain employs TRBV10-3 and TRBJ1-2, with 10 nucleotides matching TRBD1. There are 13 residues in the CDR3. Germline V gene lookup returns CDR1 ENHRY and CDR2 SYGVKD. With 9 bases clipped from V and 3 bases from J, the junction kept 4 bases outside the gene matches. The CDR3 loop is CAIRDRGDYGYTF. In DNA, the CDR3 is TGTGCCATAAGGGACAGGGGAGACTATGGCTACACCTTC.

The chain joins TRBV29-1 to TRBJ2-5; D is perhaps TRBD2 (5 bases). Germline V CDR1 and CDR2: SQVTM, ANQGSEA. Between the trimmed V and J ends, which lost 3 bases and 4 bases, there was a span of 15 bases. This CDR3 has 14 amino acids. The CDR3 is CSVDLASAGETQYF. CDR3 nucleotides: TGCAGCGTTGACTTGGCATCGGCGGGAGAGACCCAGTACTTC.

In DNA form, the CDR3 reads TGTGCCAGCAGCCCCCCGCAGGGGGGCTATGGCTACACCTTC. This encodes CASSPPQGGYGYTF. The rearrangement links TRBV7-9 to TRBJ1-2, with 7 bases fitting TRBD1. The CDR3 contains 14 residues. Germline V gene sequence: CDR1 SEHNR, CDR2 FQNEAQ (reference sequence). With V trimmed by 5 bases and J by 4 bases, 7 bases remained unmatched.

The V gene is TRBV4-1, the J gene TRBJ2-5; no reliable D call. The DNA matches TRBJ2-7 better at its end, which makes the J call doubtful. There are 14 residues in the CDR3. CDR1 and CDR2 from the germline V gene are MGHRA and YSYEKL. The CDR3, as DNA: TGCGCCAGCAGCCAGGGCGACCTTTCCTACGAGCAGTACTTC. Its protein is CASSQGDLSYEQYF.

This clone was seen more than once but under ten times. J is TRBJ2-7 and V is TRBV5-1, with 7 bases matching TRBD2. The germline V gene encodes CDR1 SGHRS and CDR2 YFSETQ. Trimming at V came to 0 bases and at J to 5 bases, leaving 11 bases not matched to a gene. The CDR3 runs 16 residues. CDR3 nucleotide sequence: TGCGCCAGCAGCTTGGTCGCGGGAGCCGCGCCTAACGAGCAGTACTTC. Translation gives CASSLVAGAAPNEQYF.